This is a list of T cell receptor beta chains from one sample in a study of radiotherapy plus CTLA-4 blockade in lung cancer. Profiled with immunoSEQ multiplex PCR; TCRdb holds only in-frame clones, not every one. The sample has some 70,000 clones; approximately 79% are singletons. The source was peripheral blood, collected from a patient treated with radiotherapy plus ipilimumab. These receptors were obtained from a human donor with non-small cell lung cancer who had a complete response to radiotherapy plus ipilimumab. Both conserved end residues are part of each CDR3. D genes are given only for firm matches. For some rows the clone size is stated as once, few or many, or as a class when expanded; others skip it.

v_gene: TRBV7-2
abundance: NA
d_gene: NA
j_gene: TRBJ2-6
CDR3nt: TGTGCCAGCACTGAGGGCGGGGCCAACGTCCTGACTTTC
CDR3aa: CASTEGGANVLTF

v_gene: TRBV20-1
abundance: NA
d_gene: NA
j_gene: TRBJ1-1
CDR3nt: TGCAGTGTTCTCCGACAAATTGAAGCTTTCTTT
CDR3aa: CSVLRQIEAFF

v_gene: TRBV14
abundance: NA
d_gene: NA
j_gene: TRBJ2-1
CDR3nt: TGTGCCAGCAGCCCGTTGAGTTACTTCTACAATGAGCAGTTCTTC
CDR3aa: CASSPLSYFYNEQFF

v_gene: TRBV13
abundance: NA
d_gene: TRBD2
j_gene: TRBJ2-3
CDR3nt: TGTGCCAGCAGTGGGGGGGTGAGCACAGATACGCAGTATTTT
CDR3aa: CASSGGVSTDTQYF

v_gene: TRBV27
abundance: NA
d_gene: NA
j_gene: TRBJ2-3
CDR3nt: TGTGCCAGCAGTTCCATCTTATCAGATACGCAGTATTTT
CDR3aa: CASSSILSDTQYF

v_gene: TRBV28
abundance: few
d_gene: TRBD1
j_gene: TRBJ2-2
CDR3nt: TGTGCCAGCAGAGCTACAGGGGGCTATTTGGAAACCGGGGAGCTGTTTTTT
CDR3aa: CASRATGGYLETGELFF

v_gene: TRBV7-2
abundance: NA
d_gene: NA
j_gene: TRBJ2-7
CDR3nt: TGTGCCAGCAGCTTGGGCGGGGTAACCTACGAGCAGTACTTC
CDR3aa: CASSLGGVTYEQYF

v_gene: TRBV25-1
abundance: NA
d_gene: NA
j_gene: TRBJ2-3
CDR3nt: TGTGCCAGCACGACCGAGGGCAGAACGCAGTATTTT
CDR3aa: CASTTEGRTQYF

v_gene: TRBV5-1
abundance: NA
d_gene: NA
j_gene: TRBJ2-7
CDR3nt: TGCGCCAGCAGCTTGGGGGCAGGGTACTACGAGCAGTACTTC
CDR3aa: CASSLGAGYYEQYF

v_gene: TRBV19
abundance: NA
d_gene: NA
j_gene: TRBJ2-2
CDR3nt: TGTGCCACAGCGCCGGGGAGGTACACCGGGGAGCTGTTTTTT
CDR3aa: CATAPGRYTGELFF

v_gene: TRBV7-2
abundance: NA
d_gene: NA
j_gene: TRBJ2-1
CDR3nt: TGTGCCAGCAGCCTAGGACTATACAATGAGCAGTTCTTC
CDR3aa: CASSLGLYNEQFF

v_gene: TRBV6-6
abundance: few
d_gene: NA
j_gene: TRBJ1-1
CDR3nt: TGTGCCAGCCCCGGGCCGGTGAACACTGAAGCTTTCTTT
CDR3aa: CASPGPVNTEAFF

v_gene: TRBV18
abundance: NA
d_gene: TRBD1
j_gene: TRBJ2-7
CDR3nt: TGTGCCAGCTCACTCGACAGGGGCTACGAGCAGTACTTC
CDR3aa: CASSLDRGYEQYF

v_gene: TRBV5-1
abundance: few
d_gene: NA
j_gene: TRBJ2-2
CDR3nt: TGCGCCAGCAGCTTGGACAGTTCCACCGGGGAGCTGTTTTTT
CDR3aa: CASSLDSSTGELFF

v_gene: TRBV6-1
abundance: NA
d_gene: TRBD1
j_gene: TRBJ1-2
CDR3nt: TGTGCCAGTCTGGGACAGGGGACCTATGGCTACACCTTC
CDR3aa: CASLGQGTYGYTF

v_gene: TRBV30
abundance: NA
d_gene: NA
j_gene: TRBJ1-2
CDR3nt: TGTGCCCTGCGGCGCGGTGGCTACACCTTC
CDR3aa: CALRRGGYTF

v_gene: TRBV7-2
abundance: NA
d_gene: TRBD2
j_gene: TRBJ2-5
CDR3nt: TGTGCCAGCAGCTTAGGAGGACTAGCCCAAGAGACCCAGTACTTC
CDR3aa: CASSLGGLAQETQYF

v_gene: TRBV28
abundance: NA
d_gene: NA
j_gene: TRBJ2-4
CDR3nt: TGTGCCACCCAAGGGGCAGGGCTAGCCAAAAACATTCAGTACTTC
CDR3aa: CATQGAGLAKNIQYF

v_gene: TRBV7-2
abundance: NA
d_gene: NA
j_gene: TRBJ2-7
CDR3nt: TGTGCCAGCAGCGCTACGCGTGGGGGGCAAAGCTCCTACGAGCAGTACTTC
CDR3aa: CASSATRGGQSSYEQYF

v_gene: TRBV10-3
abundance: NA
d_gene: TRBD2
j_gene: TRBJ2-1
CDR3nt: TGTGCCATCAGAAGGACTAGCGACCATAATGAGCAGTTCTTC
CDR3aa: CAIRRTSDHNEQFF

v_gene: TRBV2
abundance: NA
d_gene: NA
j_gene: TRBJ1-1
CDR3nt: TGTGCCAGCAGAACTCCGGGAGGCTACACTGAAGCTTTCTTT
CDR3aa: CASRTPGGYTEAFF

v_gene: TRBV4-3
abundance: NA
d_gene: NA
j_gene: TRBJ1-2
CDR3nt: TGCGCCAGCAACCAAGGGGGAGGGCCTAAAAACTATGGCTACACCTTC
CDR3aa: CASNQGGGPKNYGYTF

v_gene: TRBV30
abundance: NA
d_gene: NA
j_gene: TRBJ1-4
CDR3nt: TGTGCCTGGAGAGCCCCGGGCACGTGGGGAGCTAATGAAAAACTGTTTTTT
CDR3aa: CAWRAPGTWGANEKLFF

v_gene: TRBV7-2
abundance: NA
d_gene: NA
j_gene: TRBJ2-7
CDR3nt: TGTGCCAGCAGCTTAGGACCCGGAGAGCAGTACTTC
CDR3aa: CASSLGPGEQYF

v_gene: TRBV9
abundance: NA
d_gene: TRBD2
j_gene: TRBJ2-7
CDR3nt: TGTGCCAGCAGCCTAAACCCGGCTAGCGGGCAGTACTTC
CDR3aa: CASSLNPASGQYF

v_gene: TRBV6-5
abundance: NA
d_gene: NA
j_gene: TRBJ1-5
CDR3nt: TGTGCCAGCAGCTCCGGGACCCGAGGGCAGCCCCAGCATTTT
CDR3aa: CASSSGTRGQPQHF

v_gene: TRBV5-1
abundance: once
d_gene: NA
j_gene: TRBJ2-1
CDR3nt: TGCGCCAGCAGCTTGGTAACAGGGAACAATGAGCAGTTCTTC
CDR3aa: CASSLVTGNNEQFF

v_gene: TRBV29-1
abundance: once
d_gene: TRBD1
j_gene: TRBJ1-6
CDR3nt: TGCAGCGTCCGACAGGGTTTAGGTTCACCCCTCCACTTT
CDR3aa: CSVRQGLGSPLHF

v_gene: TRBV6-7
abundance: NA
d_gene: NA
j_gene: TRBJ2-7
CDR3nt: TGTGCCAGCAGTTACCGCTGTAAGTGCGGGGAAAGTGGGTACGAGCAGTACTTC
CDR3aa: CASSYRCKCGESGYEQYF

v_gene: TRBV30
abundance: NA
d_gene: NA
j_gene: TRBJ1-3
CDR3nt: TGTGCCTGGAGTGTCCAAAGAAGCTCTGGAAACACCATATATTTT
CDR3aa: CAWSVQRSSGNTIYF

v_gene: TRBV9
abundance: few
d_gene: TRBD2
j_gene: TRBJ2-3
CDR3nt: TGTGCCAGCAGCCCGGGGACTAGCGGGAGTGCGGGAGATACGCAGTATTTT
CDR3aa: CASSPGTSGSAGDTQYF

v_gene: TRBV7-9
abundance: NA
d_gene: NA
j_gene: TRBJ2-4
CDR3nt: TGTGCCAGCAGCTTACATGGGCGGGAAGGGAACATTCAGTACTTC
CDR3aa: CASSLHGREGNIQYF

v_gene: TRBV11-3
abundance: once
d_gene: NA
j_gene: TRBJ2-1
CDR3nt: TGTGCCAGCAGCTTAGGGTTCTCCAATGAGCAGTTCTTC
CDR3aa: CASSLGFSNEQFF

v_gene: TRBV7-8
abundance: NA
d_gene: NA
j_gene: TRBJ2-1
CDR3nt: TGTGCCAGCAGCCTAGGACCTTTGAGCTCCTACAATGAGCAGTTCTTC
CDR3aa: CASSLGPLSSYNEQFF

v_gene: TRBV5-4
abundance: NA
d_gene: NA
j_gene: TRBJ2-1
CDR3nt: TGTGCCAGCAGCTGGGTGCAGCTGGATGAGCAGTTCTTC
CDR3aa: CASSWVQLDEQFF

v_gene: TRBV6-5
abundance: NA
d_gene: NA
j_gene: TRBJ2-1
CDR3nt: TGTGCCAGCAGTACTGGCGGGGAGCAGTTCTTC
CDR3aa: CASSTGGEQFF

v_gene: TRBV18
abundance: NA
d_gene: NA
j_gene: TRBJ1-3
CDR3nt: TGTGCCAGCTCACTCCGACAGGACTCCTCTGGAAACACCATATATTTT
CDR3aa: CASSLRQDSSGNTIYF

v_gene: TRBV21-1
abundance: few
d_gene: NA
j_gene: TRBJ1-4
CDR3nt: TGTGCCAGCAGCAAAGTTCAGGGTAATGAAAAACTGTTTTTT
CDR3aa: CASSKVQGNEKLFF

v_gene: TRBV19
abundance: NA
d_gene: NA
j_gene: TRBJ2-1
CDR3nt: TGTGCCAGTAGGAGAAGAAGCTCCTACAATGAGCAGTTCTTC
CDR3aa: CASRRRSSYNEQFF

v_gene: TRBV7-9
abundance: NA
d_gene: NA
j_gene: TRBJ1-3
CDR3nt: TGTGCCAGCAGCTTAGAGGTTCGAGCTGGAAACACCATATATTTT
CDR3aa: CASSLEVRAGNTIYF

v_gene: TRBV11-2
abundance: NA
d_gene: NA
j_gene: TRBJ1-2
CDR3nt: TGTGCCAGCAGCAAACTCGACAGCCGGCCTTTTTTCTATGGCTACACCTTC
CDR3aa: CASSKLDSRPFFYGYTF

v_gene: TRBV29-1
abundance: NA
d_gene: NA
j_gene: TRBJ2-6
CDR3nt: TGCAGCGCTCAGGCCTCTGGGGCCAACGTCCTGACTTTC
CDR3aa: CSAQASGANVLTF

v_gene: TRBV5-1
abundance: NA
d_gene: TRBD2
j_gene: TRBJ2-5
CDR3nt: TGCGCCAGCAGCTTGTCAACTAGCGGGGACCAAGAGACCCAGTACTTC
CDR3aa: CASSLSTSGDQETQYF

v_gene: TRBV7-6
abundance: NA
d_gene: TRBD2
j_gene: TRBJ2-1
CDR3nt: TGTGCCAGCAGCCCAAGGGTAGCGGGAGGGCCGGTCAATGAGCAGTTCTTC
CDR3aa: CASSPRVAGGPVNEQFF

v_gene: TRBV30
abundance: NA
d_gene: NA
j_gene: TRBJ2-2
CDR3nt: TGTGCCTGGAGTGTACCGGGGGAGCTGTTTTTT
CDR3aa: CAWSVPGELFF

v_gene: TRBV9
abundance: NA
d_gene: NA
j_gene: TRBJ1-2
CDR3nt: TGTGCCAGCTCTCGGGAGGAGGAACTATGGGGCTACACCTTC
CDR3aa: CASSREEELWGYTF

v_gene: TRBV10-2
abundance: NA
d_gene: NA
j_gene: TRBJ2-5
CDR3nt: TGCGCCAGCAGTTTTGCGGGGGCAGAAGAGACCCAGTACTTC
CDR3aa: CASSFAGAEETQYF

v_gene: TRBV27
abundance: once
d_gene: TRBD1
j_gene: TRBJ2-1
CDR3nt: TGTGCCAGCAGGGACAGGGCCACCTACAATGAGCAGTTCTTC
CDR3aa: CASRDRATYNEQFF

v_gene: TRBV5-4
abundance: NA
d_gene: TRBD2
j_gene: TRBJ2-5
CDR3nt: TGTGCCAGCAGCACTGGGACTAGCGGCCAAGAGACCCAGTACTTC
CDR3aa: CASSTGTSGQETQYF

v_gene: TRBV9
abundance: NA
d_gene: TRBD2
j_gene: TRBJ2-7
CDR3nt: TGTGCCAGCAGCGTTTCAGCGGGGGGCCACGAGCAGTACTTC
CDR3aa: CASSVSAGGHEQYF

v_gene: TRBV2
abundance: NA
d_gene: TRBD2
j_gene: TRBJ2-3
CDR3nt: TGTGCCAGCGGTCAGCGGGGGTTCACAGATACGCAGTATTTT
CDR3aa: CASGQRGFTDTQYF

v_gene: TRBV7-9
abundance: NA
d_gene: TRBD2
j_gene: TRBJ2-1
CDR3nt: TGTGCCAGCAGCCGACTAGCGGGGCCCTTAGGAGAGCAGTTCTTC
CDR3aa: CASSRLAGPLGEQFF

v_gene: TRBV4-3
abundance: NA
d_gene: TRBD2
j_gene: TRBJ2-1
CDR3nt: TGCGCCAGCAGCCGGACGACTAGCGTTACCGACAATGAGCAGTTCTTC
CDR3aa: CASSRTTSVTDNEQFF